Shown below are 15 T cell receptor beta chains from a single sample sequenced in a study of shared clonotypes between healthy human individuals. Naive CD8 cells lacked CD45RO, underwent positive selection for CCR7 and left out terminally differentiated effector memory CD45RA+ cells. TCRdb's copy holds only in-frame clones and misses some; the assay was immunoSEQ multiplex PCR. The data hold some 2,100,000 clones, with approximately 94% observed a single time. The sequencing sample was made of naive CD8+ T cells from PBMCs. Receptors were obtained from a man between 18 and 35 years old in good health. Some clones in this sample may be carry-over from other donors' samples.

The chain couples TRBV27 to TRBJ1-1; D gene ambiguous. This CDR3 comprises 14 residues. The V and J ends lost 4 bases and 3 bases respectively, with 12 bases between them. Germline V gene sequence: CDR1 MNHEY, CDR2 SMNVEV (reference sequence). The CDR3 is CASSSSPSYTEAFF. The CDR3, as DNA: TGTGCCAGCAGTTCTAGCCCTTCTTACACTGAAGCTTTCTTT.

The table lists this clone with a count of one. This sequence joins TRBV5-1 and TRBJ2-1; 13 bases match TRBD2. V was clipped by 4 bases and J by 8 bases; unmatched bases: 21. Germline lookup yields CDR1 SGHRS and CDR2 YFSETQ. CDR3 length equals 20 residues. CDR3 amino acids: CASSPPVATSGRAPSDEQFF. The CDR3 bases are TGCGCCAGCAGCCCGCCTGTGGCAACTAGCGGGAGGGCCCCGTCAGATGAGCAGTTCTTC.

CDR3 sequence (DNA): TGTGCCAGCAGCTGGTGGGGGGGGAACACTGAAGCTTTCTTT. Protein product: CASSWWGGNTEAFF. This rearrangement joins TRBV11-2 to TRBJ1-1, with D perhaps TRBD1 (5 bases). Germline CDR1 reads SGHAT; CDR2 reads FQNNGV. V was cut by 4 bases and J by 1 base, with 10 bases left in between. This CDR3 comprises 14 residues. Looking up the rest from reference TRBV11-2 and TRBJ1-1 gives the full variable domain: EAGVAQSPRYKIIEKRQSVAFWCNPISGHATLYWYQQILGQGPKLLIQFQNNGVVDDSQLPKDRFSAERLKGVDSTLKIQPAKLEDSAVYLCASSWWGGNTEAFFGQGTRLTVV.

This chain uses TRBV7-9 with TRBJ2-5; a possible D gene is TRBD2 (6 bases). V was clipped by 8 bases and J by 4 bases, with 29 bases between them. Looked up from germline, CDR1 is SEHNR and CDR2 is FQNEAQ (reference sequence). The CDR3 length is 18 residues. CDR3 in amino acids: CASRGAGSASFQGETQYF. CDR3 sequence (DNA): TGTGCCAGCCGCGGAGCGGGCTCGGCTTCCTTCCAGGGAGAGACCCAGTACTTC. Filled out from reference TRBV7-9 and TRBJ2-5, the complete variable domain reads DTGVSQNPRHKITKRGQNVTFRCDPISEHNRLYWYRQTLGQGPEFLTYFQNEAQLEKSRLLSDRFSAERPKGSFSTLEIQRTEQGDSAMYLCASRGAGSASFQGETQYFGPGTRLLVL.

This chain connects TRBV11-2 to TRBJ2-5; D not resolved. The CDR3 sequence is 12 residues long. CDR1 is SGHAT and CDR2 is FQNNGV in the germline V gene. V was shortened by 0 bases and J by 10 bases, with 9 bases between the two germline ends. CDR3 nucleotides: TGTGCCAGCAGCTTAGAAGGTTTGGACCAGTACTTC. This encodes CASSLEGLDQYF.

The rearrangement joins TRBV7-8 to TRBJ2-1; D gene ambiguous. Trimming removed 1 base from V and 4 bases from J, with 17 bases in between. This CDR3 is built from 17 residues. Germline values: CDR1 SGHVS, CDR2 FQNEAQ. CDR3: CASSLGGSLYVYNEQFF. The CDR3, as DNA: TGTGCCAGCAGCTTAGGAGGCTCATTGTACGTATACAATGAGCAGTTCTTC.

CDR3 amino acids: CASSFGGDTQYF. Written as DNA, the CDR3 is TGTGCCAGCAGCTTTGGCGGAGATACGCAGTATTTT. The V gene is TRBV7-6, the J gene TRBJ2-3; D is ambiguous. Germline-derived CDR1 and CDR2 are SGHVS and FNYEAQ. V was trimmed by 3 bases and J by 5 bases, leaving 6 bases between them. The CDR3 loop spans 12 amino acids.

About this clone: The sample carries other DNA sequences with the same CDR3. This CDR3 is CSARAGNEQYF. The CDR3 nucleotides are TGCAGTGCTAGAGCAGGAAACGAGCAGTACTTC. The chain is built from TRBV20-1 and TRBJ2-7, with D unresolved. This CDR3 spans 11 amino acids. The V gene lost 1 base and the J gene lost 5 bases, with 6 bases spanning the gap. Germline V CDR1 and CDR2: DFQATT, SNEGSKA (reference sequence).

This chain connects TRBV30 to TRBJ1-2, with D perhaps TRBD1 (5 bases). Trimming cost V 1 base and J 4 bases, with 16 bases left between them. Germline loops: CDR1 GTSNPN, CDR2 SVGIG (reference sequence). This CDR3 comprises 15 residues. CDR3 amino acids: CAWSAAGSEFYGYTF. CDR3 sequence (DNA): TGTGCCTGGAGTGCGGCAGGGTCTGAATTCTATGGCTACACCTTC.

About this clone itself: This same CDR3 is encoded by further DNA sequences in the sample. This rearrangement joins TRBV30 to TRBJ1-4; D gene ambiguous. The CDR3 has 10 amino acids. Trimming shortened V by 3 bases and J by 7 bases, and 3 bases separated the two germline ends. The V gene's germline CDR1 is GTSNPN and CDR2 SVGIG (reference sequence). CDR3 sequence: CAWSSEKLFF. CDR3 DNA sequence: TGTGCCTGGAGCAGTGAAAAACTGTTTTTT.

This clone occurred once. The chain recombines TRBV29-1 with TRBJ2-3; 7 bases fit TRBD2. Germline-derived CDR1 and CDR2 are SQVTM and ANQGSEA. V trimming: 6 bases; J trimming: 3 bases; junction bases outside the gene matches: 3. The CDR3 has 12 residues. The CDR3 sequence: CSVTSRTDTQYF. CDR3 sequence (DNA): TGCAGCGTGACTAGCAGAACAGATACGCAGTATTTT.

The chain links TRBV28 to TRBJ2-7; D is unclear. The CDR3 runs to 13 residues. V lost 5 bases to trimming and J lost 3 bases, with 11 bases between them. Germline loops: CDR1 MDHEN, CDR2 SYDVKM. The CDR3 loop reads CASSLKGYYEQYF. CDR3 coding DNA: TGTGCCAGCAGTCTTAAGGGCTACTACGAGCAGTACTTC.

This sequence joins TRBV6-5 and TRBJ1-2; D unclear. V was clipped by 8 bases and J by 8 bases, with 21 bases between them. The CDR3 consists of 14 residues. Germline V CDR1 and CDR2: MNHEY, SVGAGI. CDR3 nucleotide sequence: TGTGCCAGCGCGGATACGGAGGCCCCGGGCGGCTACACCTTC. Translating it yields CASADTEAPGGYTF.

J is TRBJ1-4 and V is TRBV27, with D possibly being TRBD1 (6 bases). The CDR3 sequence is 13 residues long. The V gene lost 4 bases and the J gene lost 6 bases, with 9 bases spanning the gap. Germline CDR1 and CDR2: MNHEY and SMNVEV (reference sequence). The CDR3 loop reads CASSSRQDEKLFF. The CDR3 DNA reads as TGTGCCAGCAGTTCAAGACAGGATGAAAAACTGTTTTTT. The whole variable domain, remainder taken from reference TRBV27 and TRBJ1-4, is EAQVTQNPRYLITVTGKKLTVTCSQNMNHEYMSWYRQDPGLGLRQIYYSMNVEVTDKGDVPEGYKVSRKEKRNFPLILESPSPNQTSLYFCASSSRQDEKLFFGSGTQLSVL.

The genes are TRBV4-1 and TRBJ2-7, with TRBD1 identical over 9 bases. V shed 1 base and J 7 bases; nucleotides not matched to a gene: 8. The CDR3 spans 15 residues. Germline V gene data show CDR1 as MGHRA and CDR2 as YSYEKL. CDR3 protein: CASSQVWTGAGEQYF. The DNA for the CDR3 is TGCGCCAGCAGCCAAGTCTGGACAGGGGCAGGTGAGCAGTACTTC.